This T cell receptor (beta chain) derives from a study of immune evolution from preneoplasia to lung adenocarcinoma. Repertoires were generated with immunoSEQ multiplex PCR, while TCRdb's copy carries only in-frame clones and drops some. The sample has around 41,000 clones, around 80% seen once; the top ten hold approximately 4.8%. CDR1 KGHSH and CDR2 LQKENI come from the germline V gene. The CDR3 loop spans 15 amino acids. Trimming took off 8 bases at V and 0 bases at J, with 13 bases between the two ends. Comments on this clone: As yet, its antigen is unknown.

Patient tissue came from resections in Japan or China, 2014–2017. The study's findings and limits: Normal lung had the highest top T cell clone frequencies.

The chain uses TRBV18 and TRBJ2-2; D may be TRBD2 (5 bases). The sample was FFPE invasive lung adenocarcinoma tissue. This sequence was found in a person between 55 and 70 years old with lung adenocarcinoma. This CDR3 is CASVADLANTGELFF. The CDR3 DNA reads TGTGCCAGCGTGGCGGACTTAGCGAACACCGGGGAGCTGTTTTTT.